Below, one TCR beta chain is given with its context. CDR3 length: 13 amino acids. CDR1 is LGHNA and CDR2 is YSLEER in the germline V gene. V was cut by 5 bases and J by 4 bases, with 12 bases left in between. The sample belongs to a study of control samples from healthy donors and cancer patients. TCRdb keeps only in-frame clones here, not all; method: immunoSEQ multiplex PCR. The table shows 150,000 or so clones, with more than 85% occurring only once. The TCR was taken from a young man in good health. V is TRBV4-3 and J is TRBJ2-7; tentatively, D is TRBD2 (6 bases). The sequenced sample consisted of blood. The CDR3: CASSANLAYEQYF. CDR3 nucleotides: TGCGCCAGCAGCGCAAATCTAGCGTACGAGCAGTACTTC.